The table lists the clone carrying this TCR beta chain with a few counts. TCRdb analysed the RACE reads with MiXCR anew, one entry per CDR3 protein. The top ten clones hold about 2.5% of a sample with roughly 380,000 distinct CDR3 sequences, 4% to 6% of them seen once. The time point here: pre-sensitization, week 0. The treatment: therapeutic diphenylcyclopropenone sensitization with weekly scalp DPC. This entry comes from a study of human T cells and chemical hapten exposure. The CDR3 has 14 amino acids. V was pared by 0 bases and J by 5 bases, with 10 bases between. From germline, CDR1 is MNHEY and CDR2 SVGAGI.

The chain carries TRBV6-5 and TRBJ1-1; D is ambiguous. The material was whole blood, obtained in connection with sensitization to the hapten diphenylcyclopropenone (DPC). The clonotype comes from a woman aged 50 to 65 with alopecia areata. Some clones in this sample may be carry-over from other donors' samples. CDR3 region: CASSYSPQWTEAFF. As DNA, the CDR3 is TGTGCCAGCAGTTACTCACCCCAGTGGACTGAAGCTTTCTTT.